The 18 T cell receptor beta chains below all came from one sample that was sequenced in a study of T cell repertoires in cytomegalovirus infection. TCRdb itself ran the reads through MiXCR, one entry per CDR3 protein. Seen here are fewer than 900,000 distinct CDR3 sequences, 29% observed once, and the top ten hold 10% to 15%. No cognate antigen is known for these TCRs. The sequences come from cultured CD8+ T cells from PBMCs, collected from culture after CMV antigen stimulation. These receptors came from a human donor in good health (CMV status not recorded). Some clones in this sample may be carry-over from other donors' samples.

The chain is built from TRBV7-4 and TRBJ1-6, with D tentatively TRBD1 (5 bases). The CDR3 consists of 17 residues. With 1 base removed from V and 5 bases from J, the gap between germline ends came to 15 bases. Looked up from germline, CDR1 is SGHVT and CDR2 is SQSDAQ. The CDR3 DNA is TGTGCCAGCAGCTTAGGGGACGACGGGCAGGATAATTCACCCCTCCACTTT. Residues: CASSLGDDGQDNSPLHF.

To note about this clonotype: One end of the junction fails to match germline, which may point to a read error. The chain joins TRBV7-8 to TRBJ2-1, with a tentative D call TRBD2 (5 bases). This CDR3 has 13 amino acids. Germline CDR1 reads SGHVS; CDR2 reads FQNEAQ. CDR3 coding DNA: TGTGCCCTAGCCGTGGATGCCTACAATAAGCAGTTCTTC. Amino acids: CALAVDAYNKQFF.

The chain recombines TRBV3-1 with TRBJ2-2; TRBD1 matches 7 bases. V shed 3 bases, J shed 5 bases, and the junction held 9 bases outside the gene matches. The CDR3 sequence is 16 residues long. Germline V lookup: CDR1 LGHDT, CDR2 YNNKEL (reference sequence). The CDR3 coding sequence is TGTGCCAGCAGCCACTCCGACGGGACAGCTACCGGGGAGCTGTTTTTT. This sequence encodes CASSHSDGTATGELFF.

V is TRBV6-8 and J is TRBJ1-5; 9 bases line up with TRBD1. Trimming removed 4 bases from V and 3 bases from J; junction bases left unmatched: 4. Per germline, CDR1 MNHGY and CDR2 SAAAGT. The CDR3 is 15 residues long. CDR3: CASSSDRGFNQPQHF. The CDR3 DNA is TGTGCCAGCAGTTCCGACAGGGGGTTCAATCAGCCCCAGCATTTT.

This clonotype showed up many times. This chain uses TRBV7-6 with TRBJ2-7, with 10 bases identical to TRBD1. Germline V gene sequence: CDR1 SGHVS, CDR2 FNYEAQ. The CDR3 totals 15 residues. Trimming cost V 1 base and J 5 bases; bases outside gene matches: 5. The CDR3 protein is CASSLVGQGWNEQYV. In DNA form, the CDR3 reads TGTGCCAGCAGCTTAGTGGGACAGGGGTGGAACGAGCAGTACGTC.

This chain connects TRBV6-2 or TRBV6-3 to TRBJ2-6; D is possibly TRBD1 or TRBD2 (5 bases each). From germline, CDR1 is MNHEY and CDR2 SVGEGT. This CDR3 is 19 amino acids long. The germline V and J ends were trimmed by 7 bases and 0 bases, with 22 bases remaining between them. CDR3 amino acids: CASKYIPGRVVSGANVLTF. For the CDR3, the DNA is TGTGCCAGCAAATACATACCGGGACGTGTGGTCTCTGGGGCCAACGTCCTGACTTTC.

Ten or more counts support this clonotype. One junction end disagrees with the germline gene, perhaps due to a read error. The genes are TRBV7-2 and TRBJ2-2; either TRBD1 or TRBD2 may fit D (5 bases each). This CDR3 region has 13 residues. Germline CDR1 reads SGHTA; CDR2 reads FQGNSA. The CDR3: CASSSDLTGDLFF. In nucleotides, the CDR3 is TGTGCCAGCAGCTCGGACTTGACCGGGGACCTGTTTTTT.

The CDR3 coding sequence is TGTGCCAGTAGTATAGTCTCGGGGCGGACAGATACGCAGTATTTT. This gives the protein CASSIVSGRTDTQYF. The chain uses TRBV19 and TRBJ2-3; D tentatively reads TRBD1 or TRBD2 (5 bases each). Germline V gives CDR1 LNHDA, CDR2 SQIVND (reference sequence). V dropped 1 base and J dropped 3 bases, with 11 bases sitting between them. The CDR3 contains 15 residues.

The rearrangement joins TRBV6-5 to TRBJ1-2; D unclear. V lost 0 bases to trimming and J lost 3 bases, with 8 bases between them. The CDR3 spans 14 residues. CDR1 and CDR2 (germline): MNHEY, SVGAGI. The CDR3 loop is CASSYSRADYGYTF. The CDR3 DNA reads TGTGCCAGCAGTTACTCTAGGGCGGACTATGGCTACACCTTC.

This clonotype turned up a few times. This rearrangement joins TRBV6-6 to TRBJ1-2, with D possibly being TRBD1 (5 bases). CDR1 MNHNY and CDR2 SVGAGI come from the germline V gene (reference sequence). V lost 6 bases to trimming and J lost 3 bases, with 17 bases between them. The CDR3 runs 15 residues. The CDR3: CASSHRLPADYGYTF. CDR3 in DNA: TGTGCCAGCAGCCACAGGCTACCCGCGGACTATGGCTACACCTTC.

The chain links TRBV3-1 to TRBJ1-2; weak D call: TRBD1 (5 bases). Germline CDR1 and CDR2: LGHDT and YNNKEL (reference sequence). This CDR3 spans 15 amino acids. V shed 0 bases and J shed 5 bases, with 13 bases lying between them. The CDR3 region is CASSQDPGPYYGYTF. The CDR3 DNA sequence: TGTGCCAGCAGCCAAGATCCGGGACCATATTATGGCTACACCTTC.

This clonotype was counted many times. This rearrangement joins TRBV11-1 to TRBJ2-1; no definite D call. This CDR3 region has 16 residues. Trimming removed 1 base at V and 0 bases at J, with 10 bases between. Germline CDR1 is SGHAT and CDR2 is FQDESV (reference sequence). CDR3 region: CASSLGPPSSYNEQFF. Here the CDR3 DNA reads TGTGCCAGCAGCTTAGGGCCCCCGAGCTCCTACAATGAGCAGTTCTTC.

This clonotype was recorded many times. This chain uses TRBV6-1 with TRBJ2-1; TRBD1 matches at 8 bases. The CDR3 is made up of 15 amino acids. Germline CDR1 reads MNHNS; CDR2 reads SASEGT. The V and J ends lost 3 bases and 3 bases, in that order; junction bases with no gene match: 4. The DNA for the CDR3 is TGTGCCAGCAGTGACGGACAGGGCTACTACAATGAGCAGTTCTTC. Amino acid sequence: CASSDGQGYYNEQFF.

This clonotype was recorded a few times. The rearrangement uses TRBV6-1 and TRBJ2-7; weak D call: TRBD2 (5 bases). V was trimmed by 2 bases and J by 7 bases, leaving 15 bases between them. This CDR3 comprises 14 residues. The germline CDR1 and CDR2 sequences are MNHNS and SASEGT. Here the CDR3 reads CASSELVAGGEQYF. CDR3 bases: TGTGCCAGCAGTGAACTGGTGGCGGGCGGGGAGCAGTACTTC.

The genes are TRBV9 and TRBJ1-1; D not certain. CDR1 and CDR2 (germline): SGDLS, YYNGEE. V was cut by 0 bases and J by 4 bases, with 10 bases left in between. This CDR3 has 14 amino acids. DNA of the CDR3: TGTGCCAGCAGCGTAGACAGCCATTTCACTGAAGCTTTCTTT. It translates to CASSVDSHFTEAFF.

The rearrangement joins TRBV29-1 to TRBJ2-5; 10 positions match TRBD2. CDR1 is SQVTM, CDR2 ANQGSEA, per germline. The CDR3 loop spans 10 amino acids. With V trimmed by 7 bases and J by 12 bases, 5 bases remained unmatched. The CDR3 coding sequence is TGCAGCGCTGGAGGACTAGCGGAGTACTTC. Translation gives CSAGGLAEYF.

This clonotype has a handful of counts. The CDR3 here is CASSYRGPSEQYV. DNA for the CDR3: TGTGCCAGCAGCTACAGGGGCCCCAGCGAGCAGTACGTC. The chain combines TRBV6-2 or TRBV6-3 with TRBJ2-7; 7 bases are shared with TRBD1. The germline CDR1 and CDR2 sequences are MNHEY and SVGEGT. The CDR3 extends over 13 amino acids. With 6 bases clipped from V and 6 bases from J, the junction kept 8 bases outside the gene matches.

This clonotype was seen a handful of times. The chain employs TRBV29-1 and TRBJ1-2, with D possibly matching TRBD1 (6 bases). CDR1 SQVTM and CDR2 ANQGSEA come from the germline V gene. The CDR3 covers 18 residues. Trimming pared 1 base from V and 3 bases from J, leaving 24 bases between. CDR3 nucleotide sequence: TGCAGCGTTGAAGTCTGGGGGGGGCCCCGGCTGCGGGACTATGGCTACACCTTC. It translates to CSVEVWGGPRLRDYGYTF.